Presented here are 10 T cell receptor beta chains from one specimen sequenced in a study of blood T cell repertoires in COVID-19. Using immunoSEQ multiplex PCR, the repertoire was profiled, and TCRdb retains in-frame clones only, with some absent. The repertoire includes some 72,000 clones, 86% of them detected once, and 4.5% to 6% sits in the top ten. The sample comprised peripheral blood. The receptors derive from a man aged 45-65 years with active or convalescent COVID-19.

A single count supports this clone. CDR3 DNA: TGCGCCAGCAGCTCCCCCCCCGGACAGTCAGATACGCAGTATTTT. Translating it yields CASSSPPGQSDTQYF. This chain uses TRBV5-1 with TRBJ2-3, with D perhaps matching TRBD1 (6 bases). This CDR3 spans 15 amino acids. The germline CDR1 and CDR2 sequences are SGHRS and YFSETQ. The V end lost 3 bases, the J end lost 4 bases, and 15 bases lay between the germline ends.

CDR3 sequence reads: CASSPGAPGGTDTQYF. CDR3 bases: TGTGCCAGCTCACCAGGGGCCCCAGGGGGCACAGATACGCAGTATTTT. The genes are TRBV18 and TRBJ2-3; D is possibly TRBD1 (6 bases). CDR1 is KGHSH, CDR2 LQKENI, per germline. This CDR3 contains 16 residues. V was cut by 2 bases and J by 1 base, with 13 bases left in between.

This chain joins TRBV28 and TRBJ1-1; 9 bases are a match to TRBD1. This CDR3 region has 15 residues. Trimming took 5 bases from V and 4 from J; bases not matched to a gene: 8. The germline gives CDR1 MDHEN, CDR2 SYDVKM. The chain's CDR3 is CASSEAGDRVTEAFF. As DNA, the CDR3 is TGTGCCAGCAGTGAAGCGGGGGACAGGGTCACTGAAGCTTTCTTT.

This chain uses TRBV28 with TRBJ2-5; TRBD2 aligns across 8 bases. Germline CDR1 reads MDHEN; CDR2 reads SYDVKM. After removal of 3 bases from V and 7 bases from J, the junction contained 13 bases not matched to a gene. This CDR3 has 16 residues. The CDR3 coding sequence is TGTGCCAGCAGTTTGGGACTAGTGGGGGGCCACGGGACCCAGTACTTC. Protein product: CASSLGLVGGHGTQYF.

This chain connects TRBV14 to TRBJ2-7; D may be TRBD2 (5 bases). Trimming took off 0 bases at V and 2 bases at J, with 8 bases between the two ends. The germline CDR1 and CDR2 sequences are SGHDN and FVKESK. There are 14 residues in the CDR3. In nucleotides, the CDR3 is TGTGCCAGCAGCCAAGACGGGGTGACCTACGAGCAGTACTTC. Its protein product is CASSQDGVTYEQYF.

Worth noting for this clone: The junction and the germline gene differ at one end; a read error may be behind it. The rearrangement uses TRBV10-3 and TRBJ1-5, with 7 positions matching TRBD1. This CDR3 is 15 amino acids long. Germline-derived CDR1 and CDR2 are ENHRY and SYGVKD. The chain's CDR3 is CAISEGDSSHQPQHF. The CDR3 DNA follows: TGTGCCATCAGTGAGGGGGACAGTAGCCATCAGCCCCAGCATTTT.

This clone has a single count. The rearrangement uses TRBV3-1 (or the pseudogene TRBV3-2) and TRBJ1-1; the D gene is possibly TRBD1 (6 bases). Germline loops: CDR1 LGHDT, CDR2 YNNKEL (reference sequence). V was clipped by 0 bases and J by 0 bases, with 8 bases between them. The CDR3 runs to 15 residues. In nucleotides, the CDR3 is TGTGCCAGCAGCCAAGATGACAGGATGAACACTGAAGCTTTCTTT. Translating it yields CASSQDDRMNTEAFF.

The V call is TRBV29-1, the J call TRBJ2-5; 7 bases fit TRBD1. CDR1 is SQVTM, CDR2 ANQGSEA, per germline. CDR3 length: 13 amino acids. With 3 bases clipped from V and 1 base from J, the junction kept 2 bases outside the gene matches. This CDR3 is CSVDRGIQETQYF. CDR3 bases: TGCAGCGTTGACAGGGGGATCCAAGAGACCCAGTACTTC.

The rearrangement links TRBV11-2 to TRBJ2-5; D is perhaps TRBD2 (6 bases). The CDR3 spans 13 residues. Germline values: CDR1 SGHAT, CDR2 FQNNGV. Trimming removed 6 bases from V and 5 bases from J, with 13 bases in between. The CDR3 DNA sequence: TGTGCCAGCAGTCGAACTAGCCGGGAGACCCAGTACTTC. Its translation is CASSRTSRETQYF.

J is TRBJ2-3 and V is TRBV2; 11 positions agree with TRBD2. The CDR3 sequence is 15 residues long. J lost 6 bases, V lost 3 bases, and 5 bases had no gene match. Germline CDR1 and CDR2: SNHLY and FYNNEI. The CDR3 here is CASSEVAGGPDTQYF. DNA of the CDR3: TGTGCCAGCAGTGAGGTAGCGGGGGGGCCGGATACGCAGTATTTT.